These 13 T cell receptor beta chains came from one sample sequenced in a study of blood T cell repertoires in COVID-19. Profiling relied on immunoSEQ multiplex PCR, and the TCRdb table lists in-frame clones only, not all of them. The sample holds around 120,000 clones, 70% to 90% seen once. The sequencing input was peripheral blood. All receptors come from a man aged 50-59 years with acute or convalescent COVID-19.

The V and J genes are TRBV30 and TRBJ2-2, with TRBD1 as a possible D gene (6 bases). V was pared by 1 base and J by 5 bases, with 17 bases between. Germline V gives CDR1 GTSNPN, CDR2 SVGIG (reference sequence). The CDR3 loop spans 16 amino acids. The DNA of the CDR3 is TGTGCCTGGAGTGAATCACAGGGACGTCGGACCGGGGAGCTGTTTTTT. It codes for CAWSESQGRRTGELFF.

The V call is TRBV7-8, the J call TRBJ1-6, with 8 positions matching TRBD1. With V trimmed by 4 bases and J by 11 bases, 19 bases remained unmatched. CDR3 length equals 18 residues. Per germline, CDR1 SGHVS and CDR2 FQNEAQ. CDR3 coding DNA: TGTGCCAGCAGCTCGAATAGCTTCAACCGGGACAGGAGTCCACCCCTCCACTTT. Amino acids: CASSSNSFNRDRSPPLHF.

This sequence joins TRBV7-9 and TRBJ2-1; D call uncertain. The CDR3 runs to 15 residues. Germline CDR1 reads SEHNR; CDR2 reads FQNEAQ (reference sequence). Between the trimmed V and J ends, which lost 5 bases and 0 bases, there was a span of 11 bases. CDR3 protein: CASSPKLSSYNEQFF. In DNA, the CDR3 is TGTGCCAGCAGCCCTAAATTAAGCTCCTACAATGAGCAGTTCTTC.

The chain links TRBV9 to TRBJ2-1; 7 nucleotides agree with TRBD1. The length of the CDR3 is 15 residues. Germline V gene lookup returns CDR1 SGDLS and CDR2 YYNGEE. The ends lost 0 bases at V and 8 bases at J; junction bases unmatched: 8. The CDR3 loop is CASSVAPRQGDEQFF. The CDR3 DNA reads TGTGCCAGCAGCGTAGCACCGAGACAGGGTGATGAGCAGTTCTTC.

This clone showed up just once. The gene calls are TRBV3-1 (or the pseudogene TRBV3-2) and TRBJ1-2; 8 bases match TRBD1. The germline V gene encodes CDR1 LGHDT and CDR2 YNNKEL (reference sequence). This CDR3 has 15 residues. J gave up 7 bases and V 5 bases, and 12 bases lay outside the gene matches. The CDR3 coding sequence is TGTGCCAGCAGCAACCGGGGACAGGCACCGGGTGGCTACACCTTC. Its translation is CASSNRGQAPGGYTF.

The chain employs TRBV6-5 and TRBJ2-7; 10 bases map to TRBD1. The CDR3 is 13 amino acids. Per germline, CDR1 MNHEY and CDR2 SVGAGI. The trim removed 7 bases at V and 4 bases at J, leaving 4 bases unmatched. CDR3 loop: CASIRDRGYEQYF. The CDR3, as DNA: TGTGCCAGCATCCGGGACAGGGGTTACGAGCAGTACTTC.

In DNA, the CDR3 is TGTGCCAGCAGTACGGGACAGGTAATGAACACTGAAGCTTTCTTT. Residues: CASSTGQVMNTEAFF. The V gene is TRBV6-2 or TRBV6-3, the J gene TRBJ1-1; the match to TRBD1 covers 8 bases. V lost 5 bases to trimming and J lost 0 bases; unmatched junction nucleotides: 5. Germline loops: CDR1 MNHEY, CDR2 SVGEGT. CDR3 length equals 15 residues.

CDR3 sequence: CASSSTDRGWGTQYF. In DNA, the CDR3 is TGTGCCAGCAGCTCGACGGACAGGGGTTGGGGGACCCAGTACTTC. The V gene is TRBV7-9, the J gene TRBJ2-5; TRBD1 aligns across 9 bases. Unmatched junction bases numbered 10, after V lost 4 bases and J lost 7 bases. The CDR3 covers 15 residues. Germline-derived CDR1 and CDR2 are SEHNR and FQNEAQ (reference sequence).

V usage is TRBV27 and J usage is TRBJ2-7; 10 nucleotides agree with TRBD2. The CDR3 covers 15 residues. J lost 3 bases, V lost 5 bases, and 7 bases had no gene match. From germline, CDR1 is MNHEY and CDR2 SMNVEV (reference sequence). In DNA form, the CDR3 reads TGTGCCAGCAGTCCAAACCTAGCGGGAGTCTACGAGCAGTACTTC. Its protein is CASSPNLAGVYEQYF.

The V gene is TRBV2, the J gene TRBJ2-3; D may be TRBD1 (6 bases). V shed 6 bases and J shed 2 bases, with 21 bases lying between them. The CDR3 consists of 17 residues. Germline assignment: CDR1 SNHLY and CDR2 FYNNEI. The CDR3 loop reads CASRKLSGAPTTDTQYF. In nucleotides, the CDR3 is TGTGCCAGCAGGAAACTCTCAGGGGCCCCAACCACAGATACGCAGTATTTT. The full variable domain, rest sourced from reference TRBV2 and TRBJ2-3, is EPEVTQTPSHQVTQMGQEVILRCVPISNHLYFYWYRQILGQKVEFLVSFYNNEISEKSEIFDDQFSVERPDGSNFTLKIRSTKLEDSAMYFCASRKLSGAPTTDTQYFGPGTRLTVL.

This rearrangement joins TRBV11-3 to TRBJ2-3; D unresolved. The CDR3 consists of 12 residues. Germline CDR1 is SGHNT and CDR2 is YENEEA. V lost 0 bases, J lost 6 bases, and 4 bases lay in between. CDR3 DNA sequence: TGTGCCAGCAGCTTAGATCCGGATACGCAGTATTTT. Amino acid sequence: CASSLDPDTQYF.

The chain combines TRBV7-2 with TRBJ2-3; 9 nucleotides line up with TRBD1. The germline CDR1 and CDR2 sequences are SGHTA and FQGNSA. With V trimmed by 5 bases and J by 6 bases, 9 bases remained unmatched. This CDR3 has 15 residues. CDR3 region: CASSLLQGAPDTQYF. The CDR3 nucleotides read TGTGCCAGCAGCCTTTTACAGGGGGCCCCCGATACGCAGTATTTT.

This chain connects TRBV11-3 to TRBJ1-6; the D gene is possibly TRBD1 (5 bases). With 0 bases removed from V and 7 bases from J, the gap between germline ends came to 7 bases. The CDR3 is 14 residues long. Germline CDR1 and CDR2: SGHNT and YENEEA. CDR3 residues: CASSLDSGNSPLHF. Here the CDR3 DNA reads TGTGCCAGCAGCTTAGATTCAGGGAATTCACCCCTCCACTTT.